This TCR beta chain stems from a study of long-term antiretroviral therapy in people with HIV. Study context: About a decade before 2015, the earliest samples were taken when ART was typically delayed.

Worth noting for this clone: Antigen specificity is unknown.

Findings and caveats of the study: Post-treatment diversity went higher with ART but stayed below transplant donor controls. Controls exceeded HIV repertoires in CDR3 length range.

Run at survey level, the immunoSEQ assay was version v3.0. Sequencing was intended to reach about 40,000-55,000 T-cell genomes per sample. Sequenced by immunoSEQ multiplex PCR; TCRdb stores in-frame clones only, minus some. This table holds approximately 23,000 clones, 81% found once. In germline, CDR1 is MNHEY, CDR2 SMNVEV (reference sequence). Germline trimming cut 5 bases from V and 4 bases from J; bases unmatched to any gene: 7. This CDR3 is 14 amino acids long. The sequence came from a man aged 25 to 40 with HIV. This chain links TRBV27 with TRBJ2-5; TRBD2 aligns across 7 bases. Specimen: unsorted PBMCs, collected 1.5 years after starting antiretroviral therapy. CDR3 coding DNA: TGTGCCAGCAGTGTTCTGGGGGGGGGAGAGACCCAGTACTTC. This codes for CASSVLGGGETQYF.